This record concerns one TCR beta chain sequence. These data come from a study of beta chain features in type 1 diabetes. The sequenced template was cDNA made from the entire isolated RNA. Clones were sequenced by immunoSEQ multiplex PCR, and TCRdb holds only the in-frame ones, with some missing. The table includes 250,000 to 350,000 clones, 13% to 15% detected once. This CDR3 contains 14 residues. V was trimmed by 8 bases and J by 7 bases, leaving 19 bases between them. Looked up from germline, CDR1 is SGHAT and CDR2 is FQNNGV. Sequencing was done on a sample of central memory CD4+ T cells from blood. The rearrangement uses TRBV11-2 and TRBJ2-3; weak D call: TRBD2 (6 bases). The receptor was isolated from a man aged 25 to 45 in good health. This CDR3 reads CASGSTRGSNTQYF. CDR3 in DNA: TGTGCCAGCGGGTCGACTAGAGGGTCCAATACGCAGTATTTT.